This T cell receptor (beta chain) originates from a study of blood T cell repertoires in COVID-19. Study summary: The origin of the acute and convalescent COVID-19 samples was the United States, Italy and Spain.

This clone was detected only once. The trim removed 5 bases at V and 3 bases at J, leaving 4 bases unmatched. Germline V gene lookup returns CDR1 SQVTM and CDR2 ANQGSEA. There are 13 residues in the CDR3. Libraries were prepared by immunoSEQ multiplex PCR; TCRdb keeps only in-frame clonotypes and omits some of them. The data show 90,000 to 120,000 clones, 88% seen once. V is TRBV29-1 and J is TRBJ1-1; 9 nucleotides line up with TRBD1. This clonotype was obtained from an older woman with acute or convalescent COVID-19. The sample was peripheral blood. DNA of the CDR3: TGCAGCGTTTCTGGGACAGGGCACACTGAAGCTTTCTTT. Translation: CSVSGTGHTEAFF.